These 31 T cell receptor beta chains were all obtained from the same sample, sequenced in a study of cytotoxic CD8 clonotypes in ibrutinib-treated CLL. Profiled with immunoSEQ multiplex PCR; TCRdb holds only in-frame clones, not every one. The sample lists about 200,000 clones; more than 75% were seen once. The material sequenced was PBMCs, taken after 12 months of ibrutinib treatment. These TCRs come from a human donor with chronic lymphocytic leukemia.

The chain recombines TRBV7-2 with TRBJ2-7, with D perhaps matching TRBD1 (5 bases). Trimming took off 4 bases at V and 0 bases at J, with 10 bases between the two ends. Germline-derived CDR1 and CDR2 are SGHTA and FQGNSA. The CDR3 sequence is 14 residues long. This CDR3 reads CASSSPDSSYEQYF. For the CDR3, the DNA is TGTGCCAGCAGCTCCCCTGACAGCTCCTACGAGCAGTACTTC.

V is TRBV19 and J is TRBJ2-1; possibly TRBD1 or TRBD2 for D (5 bases each). CDR3 length: 19 residues. Per germline, CDR1 LNHDA and CDR2 SQIVND (reference sequence). Trimming removed 5 bases from V and 0 bases from J, with 23 bases in between. The CDR3: CASSLKGTAIASSYNEQFF. Written as DNA, the CDR3 is TGTGCCAGTAGTCTAAAAGGGACCGCCATAGCTAGCTCCTACAATGAGCAGTTCTTC.

This chain uses TRBV5-1 with TRBJ1-2; 7 nucleotides match TRBD1. CDR1 is SGHRS and CDR2 is YFSETQ in the germline V gene. The CDR3 is 14 amino acids. Germline trimming cut 4 bases from V and 3 bases from J; bases unmatched to any gene: 6. The CDR3, as DNA: TGCGCCAGCAGCCCCACAGGGGCAGACTATGGCTACACCTTC. Its translation: CASSPTGADYGYTF.

The chain employs TRBV29-1 and TRBJ1-5, with TRBD1 identical over 8 bases. The CDR3 has 14 amino acids. The V segment lost 6 bases and the J segment 4 bases; nucleotides outside the gene matches: 8. Germline-derived CDR1 and CDR2 are SQVTM and ANQGSEA. CDR3 nucleotide sequence: TGCAGCGTCAAGACAGGGGTTAAGAATCAGCCCCAGCATTTT. This gives the protein CSVKTGVKNQPQHF.

The chain combines TRBV15 with TRBJ2-3; no definite D call. The germline V gene encodes CDR1 LNHNV and CDR2 YYDKDF (reference sequence). The CDR3 length is 14 residues. V lost 3 bases to trimming and J lost 2 bases, with 9 bases between them. CDR3 in DNA: TGTGCCACCAGCAGCGGAGCTCACACAGATACGCAGTATTTT. Encoded protein: CATSSGAHTDTQYF. The entire variable domain, with the rest obtained from reference TRBV15 and TRBJ2-3, is as follows: DAMVIQNPRYQVTQFGKPVTLSCSQTLNHNVMYWYQQKSSQAPKLLFHYYDKDFNNEADTPDNFQSRRPNTSFCFLDIRSPGLGDTAMYLCATSSGAHTDTQYFGPGTRLTVL.

Here the CDR3 DNA reads TGTGCCGTCTCCCAAGGCTCCTACGAGCAGTACTTC. It specifies CAVSQGSYEQYF. This chain links TRBV2 with TRBJ2-7; D unresolved. The CDR3 length is 12 residues. The V gene's germline CDR1 is SNHLY and CDR2 FYNNEI. V was pared by 11 bases and J by 0 bases, with 11 bases between.

The rearrangement joins TRBV19 to TRBJ2-1; 8 bases fit TRBD2. The germline CDR1 and CDR2 sequences are LNHDA and SQIVND (reference sequence). This CDR3 is 15 amino acids long. V lost 1 base to trimming and J lost 6 bases; unmatched junction nucleotides: 5. This CDR3 is CASSIAGGPGNEQFF. The CDR3 coding sequence is TGTGCCAGTAGTATAGCGGGGGGGCCGGGCAATGAGCAGTTCTTC.

The chain joins TRBV10-3 to TRBJ2-1; D perhaps matches TRBD1 (5 bases). Germline V gene lookup returns CDR1 ENHRY and CDR2 SYGVKD. This CDR3 has 16 residues. Trimming shortened V by 2 bases and J by 3 bases, and 14 bases separated the two germline ends. The CDR3 nucleotides read TGTGCCATCAGTGAGGTTGAAGGGGTCGGCTACAATGAGCAGTTCTTC. Translating gives CAISEVEGVGYNEQFF.

The V gene is TRBV19, the J gene TRBJ1-2; possible D gene TRBD1, 5 bases. This CDR3 region has 14 residues. Germline CDR1 reads LNHDA; CDR2 reads SQIVND (reference sequence). Between the trimmed V and J ends, which lost 7 bases and 0 bases, there was a span of 12 bases. In nucleotides, the CDR3 is TGTGCCAGTATCCGACAGCCTTCTAACTATGGCTACACCTTC. Protein product: CASIRQPSNYGYTF.

The chain combines TRBV5-1 with TRBJ2-1; TRBD2 matches at 7 bases. The CDR3 totals 15 residues. The V gene end was trimmed by 2 bases and the J gene end by 7 bases; junction bases not matched to a gene: 9. The germline gives CDR1 SGHRS, CDR2 YFSETQ. The CDR3 sequence: CASSFGGSQWNEQFF. The CDR3 coding sequence is TGCGCCAGCAGCTTCGGGGGGTCCCAGTGGAATGAGCAGTTCTTC.

This clone was counted a few times. The chain combines TRBV19 with TRBJ1-5; TRBD1 matches at 8 bases. Germline V gene data show CDR1 as LNHDA and CDR2 as SQIVND (reference sequence). The ends lost 6 bases at V and 4 bases at J; junction bases unmatched: 5. The CDR3 consists of 14 residues. The CDR3: CASSGTGFNQPQHF. CDR3 sequence (DNA): TGTGCCAGTAGCGGGACAGGATTTAATCAGCCCCAGCATTTT.

The chain combines TRBV2 with TRBJ1-2; 8 nucleotides match TRBD1. V lost 8 bases, J lost 6 bases, and 8 bases stayed unmatched. CDR3 length: 13 amino acids. Germline V gene lookup returns CDR1 SNHLY and CDR2 FYNNEI. As DNA, the CDR3 is TGTGCCAGCCTCACCGGGACAGGCCATGGCTACACCTTC. Encoded protein: CASLTGTGHGYTF.

The chain joins TRBV18 to TRBJ1-6; D possibly corresponds to TRBD1 (5 bases). The CDR3 is 18 residues long. Trimming left V 3 bases short and J 0 bases short, with 15 bases between. Germline V gives CDR1 KGHSH, CDR2 LQKENI. The CDR3 region has the DNA TGTGCCAGCTCACCCGAAGACAGCGTAAGCTCCTATAATTCACCCCTCCACTTT. It encodes CASSPEDSVSSYNSPLHF.

This rearrangement joins TRBV7-9 to TRBJ1-5, with TRBD1 matching over 7 bases. Germline CDR1 reads SEHNR; CDR2 reads FQNEAQ (reference sequence). This CDR3 contains 15 residues. The junction had 12 bases not matched to a gene; V was cut back by 5 bases and J by 8 bases. CDR3: CASSHGDSFYEPQHF. As DNA, the CDR3 is TGTGCCAGCAGCCACGGGGACAGTTTTTATGAGCCCCAGCATTTT.

This clone turned up a few times. The chain joins TRBV18 to TRBJ1-2; TRBD1 might be the D (5 bases). Germline CDR1 and CDR2: KGHSH and LQKENI. The CDR3 has 15 amino acids. The V and J ends lost 0 bases and 4 bases respectively, with 12 bases between them. CDR3 region: CASSPPSQAGYGYTF. DNA of the CDR3: TGTGCCAGCTCACCACCGTCACAGGCGGGCTATGGCTACACCTTC.

This chain uses TRBV10-1 with TRBJ1-2, with 10 positions matching TRBD1. Germline CDR1 reads WNHNN; CDR2 reads SYGVQD (reference sequence). The CDR3 sequence is 13 residues long. The trim removed 4 bases at V and 6 bases at J, leaving 2 bases unmatched. The CDR3 DNA reads TGCGCCAGCAGTGGACAGGGGGCCAATGGCTACACCTTC. Its protein product is CASSGQGANGYTF.

The rearrangement joins TRBV4-2 to TRBJ1-5; D unclear. Looked up from germline, CDR1 is LGHNA and CDR2 is YNFKEQ. V was shortened by 1 base and J by 7 bases, with 11 bases between the two germline ends. The CDR3 contains 14 residues. The CDR3 coding sequence is TGTGCCAGCAGCCAAGGTGGGGAATACCAGCCCCAGCATTTT. Its protein is CASSQGGEYQPQHF.

The chain uses TRBV7-9 and TRBJ2-3; D gene uncertain. Germline CDR1 SEHNR, CDR2 FQNEAQ (reference sequence). Trimming cost V 5 bases and J 6 bases, with 15 bases left between them. The CDR3 consists of 14 residues. In DNA, the CDR3 is TGTGCCAGCAGCCCCCGAGGAGTCCCCGATACGCAGTATTTT. This sequence encodes CASSPRGVPDTQYF.

There are a few counts of this clone. This sequence joins TRBV5-1 and TRBJ1-1, with no clear D. V gave up 3 bases and J gave up 5 bases, with 11 bases separating them. The CDR3 extends over 13 amino acids. Germline CDR1 reads SGHRS; CDR2 reads YFSETQ. CDR3 sequence (DNA): TGCGCCAGCAGCTCGGACGGGGATACTGAAGCTTTCTTT. Protein product: CASSSDGDTEAFF.

A few counts support this clone. The chain recombines TRBV9 with TRBJ1-6; 11 bases agree with TRBD1. The J segment lost 9 bases and the V segment lost 2 bases, leaving 4 bases of the junction unmatched. CDR1 is SGDLS and CDR2 is YYNGEE in the germline V gene. The CDR3 has 15 amino acids. CDR3 loop: CASSVEGQGASPLHF. CDR3 coding DNA: TGTGCCAGCAGCGTGGAAGGACAGGGGGCTTCACCCCTCCACTTT.

This chain links TRBV28 with TRBJ2-3; D is unclear. V was cut by 4 bases and J by 2 bases, with 7 bases left in between. This CDR3 contains 13 residues. Germline CDR1 MDHEN, CDR2 SYDVKM. Here the CDR3 DNA reads TGTGCCAGCAGTTCCCACTACACAGATACGCAGTATTTT. This gives the protein CASSSHYTDTQYF.

The V call is TRBV29-1, the J call TRBJ1-1; 7 bases align to TRBD1. CDR1 and CDR2 from the germline V gene are SQVTM and ANQGSEA. The CDR3 consists of 13 residues. Losses at the gene ends were 2 bases for V and 8 bases for J; bases not matched to a gene: 8. The DNA of the CDR3 is TGCAGCGTTGAACGACAGGGAAGGGGCGAAGCTTTCTTT. As protein: CSVERQGRGEAFF. The variable domain in full, completed from reference TRBV29-1 and TRBJ1-1, reads SAVISQKPSRDICQRGTSLTIQCQVDSQVTMMFWYRQQPGQSLTLIATANQGSEATYESGFVIDKFPISRPNLTFSTLTVSNMSPEDSSIYLCSVERQGRGEAFFGQGTRLTVV.

The V call is TRBV28, the J call TRBJ1-4, with 10 bases matching TRBD1. The CDR3 loop spans 15 amino acids. With V trimmed by 8 bases and J by 8 bases, 11 bases remained unmatched. Germline V gene sequence: CDR1 MDHEN, CDR2 SYDVKM. CDR3 coding DNA: TGTGCCAGCGGATCATCCGGGACAGGGGACGAAAAACTGTTTTTT. Its translation is CASGSSGTGDEKLFF. Supplemented by reference TRBV28 and TRBJ1-4, the full variable domain reads DVKVTQSSRYLVKRTGEKVFLECVQDMDHENMFWYRQDPGLGLRLIYFSYDVKMKEKGDIPEGYSVSREKKERFSLILESASTNQTSMYLCASGSSGTGDEKLFFGSGTQLSVL.

The V call is TRBV5-1, the J call TRBJ2-5, with D maybe TRBD1 (6 bases). The germline V gene has CDR1 SGHRS and CDR2 YFSETQ. The V gene lost 7 bases and the J gene lost 2 bases, with 15 bases spanning the gap. This CDR3 is 14 amino acids long. CDR3 region: CASGIGQQQETQYF. The CDR3 DNA is TGCGCCAGCGGCATAGGACAGCAGCAAGAGACCCAGTACTTC.

Here the CDR3 reads CASSEVRETQYF. The CDR3 bases are TGTGCCAGCAGTGAAGTGAGAGAGACCCAGTACTTC. This chain uses TRBV2 with TRBJ2-5; D not certain. The length of the CDR3 is 12 residues. Deletions cut 1 base from V and 4 bases from J, with 4 bases between. Looked up from germline, CDR1 is SNHLY and CDR2 is FYNNEI.

This rearrangement joins TRBV15 to TRBJ1-4; TRBD1 aligns across 9 bases. The V and J ends lost 5 bases and 2 bases, in that order; junction bases with no gene match: 3. The CDR3 length is 15 residues. In germline, CDR1 is LNHNV, CDR2 YYDKDF (reference sequence). The CDR3 loop reads CATSGGQGTNEKLFF. In DNA, the CDR3 is TGTGCCACCAGCGGCGGACAGGGGACTAATGAAAAACTGTTTTTT.

The CDR3 spells CASSIPGYGYTF. The DNA for the CDR3 is TGCGCCAGCAGCATTCCAGGGTATGGCTACACCTTC. The chain joins TRBV5-1 to TRBJ1-2, with D possibly matching TRBD1 (5 bases). V lost 4 bases, J lost 5 bases, and 9 bases lay in between. Germline assignment: CDR1 SGHRS and CDR2 YFSETQ. The CDR3 spans 12 residues.

The rearrangement links TRBV7-8 to TRBJ2-2, with a weak D call TRBD2 (6 bases). Germline V CDR1 and CDR2: SGHVS, FQNEAQ. The CDR3 sequence is 15 residues long. V was clipped by 1 base and J by 5 bases, with 11 bases between them. The CDR3 sequence is CASSLGWGETGELFF. The CDR3 DNA is TGTGCCAGCAGCTTAGGTTGGGGGGAGACCGGGGAGCTGTTTTTT. Full variable domain (remainder filled in from reference TRBV7-8 and TRBJ2-2): GAGVSQSPRYKVAKRGQDVALRCDPISGHVSLFWYQQALGQGPEFLTYFQNEAQLDKSGLPSDRFFAERPEGSVSTLKIQRTQQEDSAVYLCASSLGWGETGELFFGEGSRLTVL.

This sequence joins TRBV18 and TRBJ1-4, with a tentative D call TRBD1 (5 bases). CDR3 size: 15 residues. Germline CDR1 is KGHSH and CDR2 is LQKENI. The V gene lost 6 bases and the J gene lost 6 bases, with 17 bases spanning the gap. The CDR3 nucleotides are TGTGCCAGCTCCCTAGGGGTAGCGCAGGATGAAAAACTGTTTTTT. Protein product: CASSLGVAQDEKLFF.

The gene calls are TRBV27 and TRBJ1-1; D ambiguous. The CDR3 has 15 residues. Germline assignment: CDR1 MNHEY and CDR2 SMNVEV (reference sequence). Trimming pared 5 bases from V and 1 base from J, leaving 14 bases between. The CDR3: CASSIGPGPNTEAFF. The CDR3 nucleotides read TGTGCCAGCAGTATAGGGCCCGGGCCGAACACTGAAGCTTTCTTT.

This clone occurred a few times. The genes are TRBV19 and TRBJ1-2; D possibly corresponds to TRBD1 (5 bases). Trimming took off 3 bases at V and 0 bases at J, with 14 bases between the two ends. Germline assignment: CDR1 LNHDA and CDR2 SQIVND (reference sequence). This CDR3 is 16 amino acids long. The CDR3 DNA follows: TGTGCCAGTAGTATGGTCGACTGGGACGCTAACTATGGCTACACCTTC. It codes for CASSMVDWDANYGYTF.